A selection of T cell receptor beta chains follows, all from one sample in a study of T-cell reconstitution after alpha-beta-depleted transplantation in children. From the PCR reads, TCRdb called clonotypes with MiXCR, one entry per CDR3 protein. The table records about 70,000 distinct CDR3 sequences, about a tenth of them present only once. The sample in question was PBMCs, obtained before TCRalphabeta/CD19-depleted stem cell transplant. Receptor source: a boy aged 5-17 years with acute myeloid leukemia, due to receive a stem cell transplant. Both conserved end residues are part of each CDR3. The order of the fields is V gene, J gene, CDR3 protein.

TRBV7-9	TRBJ2-2	CASSLVIFPGELFF
TRBV7-6	TRBJ2-2	CASSLPGTGKDGELFF
TRBV29-1	TRBJ1-5	CSVGGDTNQPQHF
TRBV6-2/TRBV6-3	TRBJ1-1	CASSWEIRRGETEAFF
TRBV20-1	TRBJ1-2	CSAREAGLGGYTF
TRBV6-5	TRBJ2-2	CASSPSAGGVGELFF
TRBV28	TRBJ1-2	CASSFTTGVYGYTF
TRBV6-5	TRBJ1-3	CASSYFPPLGGSGNTIYF
TRBV7-9	TRBJ1-1	CASSFSPPGNTEAFF
TRBV7-9	TRBJ2-5	CASSPLPDRVTKKTQYF
TRBV24-1	TRBJ2-4	CATSSSGYAKNIQYF
TRBV12-3/TRBV12-4	TRBJ1-1	CASTPSFAEAFF
TRBV12-3/TRBV12-4	TRBJ1-1	CASSLGGRPGAFF
TRBV11-1	TRBJ2-7	CASSLGLAGGLSSYEQYF
TRBV30	TRBJ1-1	CAWSSGPEAFF
TRBV12-3/TRBV12-4	TRBJ1-1	CASSLVLGGAANTEAFF
TRBV29-1	TRBJ2-1	CSVEVTGGLEQFF
TRBV20-1	TRBJ1-2	CSARGPGTPGRGYTF
TRBV20-1	TRBJ2-3	CSAQRGGGADTQYF
TRBV7-2	TRBJ1-6	CASSSFYNSPLHF
TRBV7-9	TRBJ2-1	CASSLAAPLRNEQFF
TRBV12-3/TRBV12-4	TRBJ1-1	CASSRGTGNTEAFF